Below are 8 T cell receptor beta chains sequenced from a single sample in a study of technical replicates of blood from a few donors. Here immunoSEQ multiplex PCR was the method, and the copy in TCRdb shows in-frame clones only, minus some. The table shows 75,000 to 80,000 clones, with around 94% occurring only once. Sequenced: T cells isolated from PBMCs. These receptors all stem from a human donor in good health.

The CDR3 DNA is TGTGCCAGCAGCTTAGCCGTTGGGGGGGCATTGGGAAACACCATATATTTT. As protein: CASSLAVGGALGNTIYF. This chain uses TRBV7-2 with TRBJ1-3, with D tentatively TRBD1 (6 bases). The CDR3 covers 17 residues. Trimming removed 0 bases at V and 4 bases at J, with 16 bases between. Per germline, CDR1 SGHTA and CDR2 FQGNSA.

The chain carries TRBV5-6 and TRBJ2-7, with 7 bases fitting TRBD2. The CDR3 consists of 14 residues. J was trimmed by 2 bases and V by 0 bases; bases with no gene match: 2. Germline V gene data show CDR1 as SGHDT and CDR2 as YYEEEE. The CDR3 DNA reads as TGTGCCAGCAGCTTGGATGGGACTACCTACGAGCAGTACTTC. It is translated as CASSLDGTTYEQYF. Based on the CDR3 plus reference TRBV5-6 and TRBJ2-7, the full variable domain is DAGVTQSPTHLIKTRGQQVTLRCSPKSGHDTVSWYQQALGQGPQFIFQYYEEEERQRGNFPDRFSGHQFPNYSSELNVNALLLGDSALYLCASSLDGTTYEQYFGPGTRLTVT.

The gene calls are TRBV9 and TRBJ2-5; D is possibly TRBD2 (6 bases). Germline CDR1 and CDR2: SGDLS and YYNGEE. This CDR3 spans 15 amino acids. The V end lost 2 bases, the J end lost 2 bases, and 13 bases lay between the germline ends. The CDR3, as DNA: TGTGCCAGCAGCGTTGCTAGACTAGAACAAGAGACCCAGTACTTC. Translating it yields CASSVARLEQETQYF.

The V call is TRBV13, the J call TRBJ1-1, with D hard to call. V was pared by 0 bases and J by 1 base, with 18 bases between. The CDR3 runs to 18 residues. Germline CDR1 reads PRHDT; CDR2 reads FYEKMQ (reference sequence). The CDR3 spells CASSLGPGGQIGNTEAFF. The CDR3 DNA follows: TGTGCCAGCAGCTTAGGCCCGGGAGGGCAGATAGGGAACACTGAAGCTTTCTTT.

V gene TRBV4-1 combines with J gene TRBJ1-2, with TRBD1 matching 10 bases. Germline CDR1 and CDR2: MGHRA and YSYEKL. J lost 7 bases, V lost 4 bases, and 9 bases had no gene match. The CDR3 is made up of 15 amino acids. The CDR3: CASSRLGQGSSGYTF. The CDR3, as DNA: TGCGCCAGCAGCCGGTTGGGACAGGGGTCAAGTGGCTACACCTTC.

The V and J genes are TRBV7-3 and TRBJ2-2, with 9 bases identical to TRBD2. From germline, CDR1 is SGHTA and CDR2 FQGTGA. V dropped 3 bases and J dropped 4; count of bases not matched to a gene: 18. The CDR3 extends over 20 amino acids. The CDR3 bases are TGTGCCAGCAGCTTTGGGCGGGAGGGCCTACGGGACGGTATCACCGGGGAGCTGTTTTTT. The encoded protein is CASSFGREGLRDGITGELFF.

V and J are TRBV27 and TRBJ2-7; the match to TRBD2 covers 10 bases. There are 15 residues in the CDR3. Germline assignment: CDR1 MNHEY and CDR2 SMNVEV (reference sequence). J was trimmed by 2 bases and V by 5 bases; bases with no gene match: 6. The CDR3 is CASSQGLAATYEQYF. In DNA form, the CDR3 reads TGTGCCAGCAGTCAAGGACTAGCGGCAACCTACGAGCAGTACTTC.

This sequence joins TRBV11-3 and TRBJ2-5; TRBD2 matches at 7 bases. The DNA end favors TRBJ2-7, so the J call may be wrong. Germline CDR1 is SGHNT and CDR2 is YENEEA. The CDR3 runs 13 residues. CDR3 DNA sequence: TGTGCCACCATGAGCGGGACGTCCTACGAGCAGTACTTC. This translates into CATMSGTSYEQYF.